The 8 T cell receptor beta chains given below trace back to one sample, sequenced in a study of CXCR3-negative and CXCR3-positive naive CD8 T cells. Study observations and caveats: Relative to CXCR3-negative naive cells, CXCR3-positive naive cells had more hydrophobic TRB CDR3s.

Their antigens remain unidentified. All TRB cDNA libraries came from 5' RACE performed with UMI labels. With the 5' RACE reads reprocessed, TCRdb shows one record per CDR3 protein and no DNA. Its table records some 64,000 distinct CDR3 sequences. The sample taken for sequencing was naive CXCR3+ CD8+ T cells from blood. Regarding subset: CD45RO-CCR7+CD27+CD95- naive CD8+ T cells expressing CXCR3 (TNR3+). These TCRs come from a human donor in good health. Some clones in this sample may be carry-over from other donors' samples.

The chain joins TRBV7-2 to TRBJ1-1; without DNA, the TCRdb call of TRBD1 cannot be checked. CDR1 is SGHTA, CDR2 FQGNSA, per germline. CDR3 length: 17 amino acids. The CDR3 is CASSSTRLQGIYAEAFF.

The chain employs TRBV28 and TRBJ1-4. The CDR3 totals 17 residues. Germline CDR1 reads MDHEN; CDR2 reads SYDVKM. The CDR3 reads CASSSINGPPVGEKLFF.

J is TRBJ2-7 and V is TRBV4-3; TCRdb lists TRBD1, though no DNA is available to test this call. Germline CDR1 LGHNA, CDR2 YSLEER. The CDR3 loop spans 13 amino acids. CDR3 amino acids: CASSQERGYEQYF.

Here the CDR3 reads CASSADRSSYNEQFF. This sequence joins TRBV21-1 and TRBJ2-1. TRBV21-1 is shown as a pseudogene. This CDR3 is 15 amino acids long.

The V call is TRBV20-1, the J call TRBJ2-7; lacking DNA, the TRBD2 call made by TCRdb goes unchecked. Per germline, CDR1 DFQATT and CDR2 SNEGSKA (reference sequence). The CDR3 length is 16 residues. CDR3 region: CSARELRRAATYEQYF.

The V gene is TRBV7-9, the J gene TRBJ2-2; checking the TCRdb D call of TRBD1 is not possible without DNA. CDR3 length: 14 amino acids. Germline CDR1 SEHNR, CDR2 FQNEAQ (reference sequence). The CDR3 sequence is CASTGLMGPGELFF.

The gene calls are TRBV7-8 and TRBJ1-1. Germline V lookup: CDR1 SGHVS, CDR2 FQNEAQ. The CDR3 runs to 13 residues. CDR3 sequence reads: CASSFGEVWFGFF.

The V and J genes are TRBV7-9 and TRBJ2-7; TCRdb's assignment of TRBD2 cannot be checked, as there is no DNA. The germline gives CDR1 SEHNR, CDR2 FQNEAQ (reference sequence). This CDR3 contains 14 residues. The chain's CDR3 is CASSLGVGENEQYF.